This TCR beta chain was profiled in a study of cytotoxic CD8 clonotypes in ibrutinib-treated CLL (dated by TCRdb to 2020 to 2023). A note on the overall study: The cohort had ten to twelve relapsed/refractory and more than 14 treatment-naive patients; approximately 18 were IGHV unmutated. Of the 90 or so participants in the trial, about two dozen had longitudinal samples available. Cryopreserved peripheral blood mononuclear cells were collected at three points: before therapy, at response, and at either sustained remission or disease progression. Response samples were taken after a median of approximately 12 months on treatment, ranging from roughly 6 to 36 months. Responses were partial in some 24 patients and complete in 2; after median approximately 5.5 years follow-up, roughly 14 stayed in remission and some twelve progressed. On average, each sample yielded 270,000 or so productive templates and 94,082 productive rearrangements. Every remission and progressive disease sample was obtained while ibrutinib was still being received by the patients. The paper as a whole reports these results and caveats: Clonality rose at ibrutinib response, remained stable during sustained remission, and dropped back toward baseline at progression. Public clonotypes were rare and either contracted or stayed stable during treatment, and the rise in clonality at ibrutinib response reflected the expansion of private clonotypes. Baseline clonality exceeded that of age-matched healthy donors and correlated strongly with circulating CD8+ T-cell counts. Sampling times were not matched between sustained-remission and progressing patients, and lymph node repertoires were not studied.

Note on this clone: Its antigen remains undetermined. The record has no base qualities; no much larger clone is one base away.

CDR1 and CDR2 are drawn from the germline V gene: SQVTM, ANQGSEA. Deletion took 2 bases off V and 0 bases off J, with a span of 7 bases between the germline ends. Including cysteine and phenylalanine, the CDR3 has 13 amino acids. Here the CDR3 DNA is all that survives: 39 bases in frame from base 1. The time point label on this specimen signifies: eleven to twelve months on ibrutinib. For TCR beta library preparation, roughly 2 micrograms of genomic DNA were extracted from the cryopreserved PBMCs. Longitudinal blood samples from CLL patients on ibrutinib monotherapy underwent high-throughput TCR beta sequencing. The patients were enrolled in a single-center, open-label phase 2 trial of ibrutinib monotherapy. On a MiSeq, deep resolution sequencing aimed for a depth between 1 in 1 million and 1 in 200,000 T cells, with each clonotype covered around 10x on average. TCR beta libraries were generated with the immunoSEQ hsTCRB Kit. In the source study's methods: ImmunoSEQ Data Assistant and ImmunoSEQ Analyzer were used for data analysis, and V, D and J genes were assigned according to IMGT definitions. Clonality, which ranges from 0 to 1, was calculated as one minus the normalized Shannon entropy of productive rearrangement frequencies. Only overrepresented clonotypes making up at least 0.05% of the repertoire of each patient were included in the public clonotype analysis. Repertoires from 10 to 15 age-matched healthy donors in immuneACCESS were used as clonality controls. TCRdb took over this immuneACCESS table, retaining in-frame rearrangements with V and J assigned. Such tables are incomplete; in checked studies, under half of the missing clones stem from an unresolved V gene, and the remainder is unexplained. V and J calls and clone size come straight from that table; D and trimming were deduced from the DNA. For this sample the table gives 110,000 to 150,000 clones, of which less than 95% were detected only once. Of the sample, 11% is held by the ten largest clones.

The V and J segments used are TRBV29-1 and TRBJ1-2, with the D gene uncertain. The specimen was PBMCs, collected after 12 months of ibrutinib treatment. The receptor's source is a human donor with chronic lymphocytic leukemia. The encoded CDR3 is CSVENAANYGYTF. The DNA sequence follows: TGCAGCGTTGAAAACGCAGCTAACTATGGCTACACCTTC.